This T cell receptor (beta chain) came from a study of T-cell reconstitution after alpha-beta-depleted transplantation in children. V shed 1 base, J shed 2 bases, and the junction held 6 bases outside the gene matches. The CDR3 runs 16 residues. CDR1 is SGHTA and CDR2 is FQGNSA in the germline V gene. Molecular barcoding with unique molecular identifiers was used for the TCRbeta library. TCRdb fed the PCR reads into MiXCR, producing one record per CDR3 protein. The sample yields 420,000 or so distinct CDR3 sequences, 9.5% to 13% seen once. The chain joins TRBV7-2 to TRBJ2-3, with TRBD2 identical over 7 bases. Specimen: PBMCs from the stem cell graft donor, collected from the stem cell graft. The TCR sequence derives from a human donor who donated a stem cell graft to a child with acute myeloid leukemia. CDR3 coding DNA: TGTGCCAGCAGCTTAGGTGGCGGGGGACCCACAGATACGCAGTATTTT. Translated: CASSLGGGGPTDTQYF. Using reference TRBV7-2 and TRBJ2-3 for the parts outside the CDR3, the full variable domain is GAGVSQSPSNKVTEKGKDVELRCDPISGHTALYWYRQSLGQGLEFLIYFQGNSAPDKSGLPSDRFSAERTGGSVSTLTIQRTQQEDSAVYLCASSLGGGGPTDTQYFGPGTRLTVL.